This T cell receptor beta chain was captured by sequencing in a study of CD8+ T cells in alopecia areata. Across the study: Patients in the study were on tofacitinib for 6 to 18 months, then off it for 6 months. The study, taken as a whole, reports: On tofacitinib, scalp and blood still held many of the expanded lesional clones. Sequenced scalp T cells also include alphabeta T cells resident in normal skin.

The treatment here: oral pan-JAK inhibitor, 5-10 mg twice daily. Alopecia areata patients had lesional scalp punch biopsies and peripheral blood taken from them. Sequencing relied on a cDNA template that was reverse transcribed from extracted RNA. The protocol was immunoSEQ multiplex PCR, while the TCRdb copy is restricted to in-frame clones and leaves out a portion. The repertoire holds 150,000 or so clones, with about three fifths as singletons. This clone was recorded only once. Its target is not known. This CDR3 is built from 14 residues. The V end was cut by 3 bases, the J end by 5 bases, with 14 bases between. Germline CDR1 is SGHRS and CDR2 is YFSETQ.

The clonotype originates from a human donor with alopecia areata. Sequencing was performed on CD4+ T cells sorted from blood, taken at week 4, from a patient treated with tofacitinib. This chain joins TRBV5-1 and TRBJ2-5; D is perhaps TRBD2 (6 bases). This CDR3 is CASSSYGSGETQYF. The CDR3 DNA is TGCGCCAGCAGCTCCTACGGAAGCGGGGAGACCCAGTACTTC.